This TCR beta chain was identified during a study of post-analysis software for immune sequencing data. Study-wide background: Disease trajectories encompassed relapsing-remitting, secondary progressive and progressive-relapsing multiple sclerosis.

The CDR3 length is 15 residues. Germline-derived CDR1 and CDR2 are MGHRA and YSYEKL. Incorporated into the TCR beta cDNA libraries were unique molecular identifiers, which served to reduce PCR and sequencing biases. One entry per CDR3 protein, called by TCRdb with MiXCR from the PCR reads. The sample gives roughly 800,000 distinct CDR3 sequences, approximately 50% of which show up once; roughly 4.4% is in the top ten. With respect to this clonotype: Its antigen is not known.

Regarding the study as a whole: There were roughly 5 TRBV segments more frequent in patients than controls, and TRBV5-6, TRBV5-1 and TRBV20-1 were among them.

The chain recombines TRBV4-1 with TRBJ2-4; D perhaps matches TRBD2 (6 bases). Judging by the DNA end, TRBJ2-7 fits better; the J call may be wrong. Material for sequencing was blood. The TCR was taken from a girl between 10 and 17 years old with multiple sclerosis. The CDR3 region is CASSQEGTGFHEQYF. The CDR3 coding sequence is TGCGCCAGCAGCCAAGAGGGGACTGGCTTTCACGAGCAGTACTTC.